This T cell receptor (beta chain) was identified in a study of brain T cells in children with intractable seizures. Sequencing was limited to surgery cases with top T cell transcript signatures in brain tissue. Concerning this clone: What it binds is not known.

Study-wide findings and caveats: Pre-surgery blood may have been undersampled, hiding some clones.

Assay used: immunoSEQ multiplex PCR; TCRdb lists only in-frame clones, some missing. The data contain about 80,000 clones, under 95% of them singletons. Per the germline V gene, CDR1 is MDHEN and CDR2 is SYDVKM. The germline V and J ends were trimmed by 7 bases and 5 bases, with 14 bases remaining between them. This CDR3 comprises 14 residues. The source was peripheral blood, collected at surgery. The chain combines TRBV28 with TRBJ1-4; a possible D gene is TRBD1 (5 bases). The receptor comes from a girl aged 2-10 years with Rasmussen encephalitis and intractable seizures. The CDR3 spells CASNVRGGNEKLFF. Here the CDR3 DNA reads TGTGCCAGCAACGTTAGGGGCGGAAATGAAAAACTGTTTTTT. Based on the CDR3 plus reference TRBV28 and TRBJ1-4, the full variable domain is DVKVTQSSRYLVKRTGEKVFLECVQDMDHENMFWYRQDPGLGLRLIYFSYDVKMKEKGDIPEGYSVSREKKERFSLILESASTNQTSMYLCASNVRGGNEKLFFGSGTQLSVL.